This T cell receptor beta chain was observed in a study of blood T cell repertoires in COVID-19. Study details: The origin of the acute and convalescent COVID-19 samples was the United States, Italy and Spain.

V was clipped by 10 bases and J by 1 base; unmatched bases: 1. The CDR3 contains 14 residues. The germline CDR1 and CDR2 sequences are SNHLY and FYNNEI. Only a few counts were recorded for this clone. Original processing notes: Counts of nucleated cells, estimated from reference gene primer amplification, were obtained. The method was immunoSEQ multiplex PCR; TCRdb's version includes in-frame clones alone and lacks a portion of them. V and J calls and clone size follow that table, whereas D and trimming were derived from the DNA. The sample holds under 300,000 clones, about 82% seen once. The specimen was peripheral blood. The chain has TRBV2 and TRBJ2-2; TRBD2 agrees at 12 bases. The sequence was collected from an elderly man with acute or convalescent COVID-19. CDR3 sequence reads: CAKGLAGNTGELFF. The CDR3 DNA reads TGTGCCAAGGGACTAGCGGGGAACACCGGGGAGCTGTTTTTT.